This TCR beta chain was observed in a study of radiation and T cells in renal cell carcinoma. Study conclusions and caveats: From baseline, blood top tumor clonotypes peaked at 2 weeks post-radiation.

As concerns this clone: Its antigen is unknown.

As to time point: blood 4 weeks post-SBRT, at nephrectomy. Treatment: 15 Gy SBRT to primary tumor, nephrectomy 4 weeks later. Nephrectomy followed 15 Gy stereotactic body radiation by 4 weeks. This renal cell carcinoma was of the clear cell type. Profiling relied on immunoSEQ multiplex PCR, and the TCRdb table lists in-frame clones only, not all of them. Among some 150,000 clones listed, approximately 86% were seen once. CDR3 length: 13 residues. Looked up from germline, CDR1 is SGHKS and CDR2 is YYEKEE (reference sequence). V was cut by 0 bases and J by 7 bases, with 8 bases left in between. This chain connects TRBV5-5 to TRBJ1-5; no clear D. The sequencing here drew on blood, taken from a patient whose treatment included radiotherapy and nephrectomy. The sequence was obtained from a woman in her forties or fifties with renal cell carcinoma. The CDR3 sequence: CASSLEAAQPQHF. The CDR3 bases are TGTGCCAGCAGCTTGGAGGCGGCACAGCCCCAGCATTTT.